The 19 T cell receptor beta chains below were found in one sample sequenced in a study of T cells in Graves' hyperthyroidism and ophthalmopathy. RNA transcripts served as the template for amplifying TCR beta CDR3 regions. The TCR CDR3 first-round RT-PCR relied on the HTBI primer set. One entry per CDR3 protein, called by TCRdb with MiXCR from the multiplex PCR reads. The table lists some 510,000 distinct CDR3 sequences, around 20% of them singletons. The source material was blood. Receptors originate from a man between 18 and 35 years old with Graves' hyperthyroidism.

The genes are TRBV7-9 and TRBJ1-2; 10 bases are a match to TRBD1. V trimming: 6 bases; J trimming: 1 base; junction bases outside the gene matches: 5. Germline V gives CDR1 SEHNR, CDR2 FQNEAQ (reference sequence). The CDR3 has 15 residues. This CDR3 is CASSLTGGVNYGYTF. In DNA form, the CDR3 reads TGTGCCAGCAGTTTGACAGGGGGCGTTAACTATGGCTACACCTTC.

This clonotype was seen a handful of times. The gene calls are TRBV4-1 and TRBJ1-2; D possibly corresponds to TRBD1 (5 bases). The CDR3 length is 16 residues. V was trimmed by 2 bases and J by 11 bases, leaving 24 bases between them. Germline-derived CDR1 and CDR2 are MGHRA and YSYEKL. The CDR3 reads CASSQLQRSREVGYTF. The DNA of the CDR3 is TGCGCCAGCAGCCAACTACAGAGGAGCAGGGAGGTCGGGTACACCTTC.

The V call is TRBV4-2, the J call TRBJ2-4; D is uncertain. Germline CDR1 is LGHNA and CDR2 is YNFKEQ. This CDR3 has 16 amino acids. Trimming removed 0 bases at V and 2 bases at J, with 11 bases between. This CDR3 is CASSQEIEQTKNIQYF. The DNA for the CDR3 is TGTGCCAGCAGCCAAGAAATAGAACAGACCAAAAACATTCAGTACTTC.

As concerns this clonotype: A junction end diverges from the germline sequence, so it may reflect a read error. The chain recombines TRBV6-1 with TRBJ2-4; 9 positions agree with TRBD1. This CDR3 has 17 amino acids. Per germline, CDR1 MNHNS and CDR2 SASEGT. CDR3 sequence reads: CASSALTGTGSKNIKYF. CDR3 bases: TGTGCCAGCAGTGCCTTGACCGGGACAGGGAGCAAAAACATTAAGTACTTC.

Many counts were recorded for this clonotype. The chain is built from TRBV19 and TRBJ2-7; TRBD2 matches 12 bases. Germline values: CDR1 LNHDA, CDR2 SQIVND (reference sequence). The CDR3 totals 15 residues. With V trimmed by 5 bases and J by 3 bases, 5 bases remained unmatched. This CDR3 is CASSVTSGGLYEQYF. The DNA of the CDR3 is TGTGCCAGTAGTGTGACTAGCGGGGGCCTCTACGAGCAGTACTTC. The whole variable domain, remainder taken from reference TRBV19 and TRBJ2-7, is DGGITQSPKYLFRKEGQNVTLSCEQNLNHDAMYWYRQDPGQGLRLIYYSQIVNDFQKGDIAEGYSVSREKKESFPLTVTSAQKNPTAFYLCASSVTSGGLYEQYFGPGTRLTVT.

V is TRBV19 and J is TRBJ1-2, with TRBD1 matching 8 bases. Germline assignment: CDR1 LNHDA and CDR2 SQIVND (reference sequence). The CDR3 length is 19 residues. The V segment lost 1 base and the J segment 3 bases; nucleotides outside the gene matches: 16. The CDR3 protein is CASSIVRGDRIFSDYGYTF. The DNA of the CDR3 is TGTGCCAGTAGTATAGTAAGGGGGGACAGGATATTTTCGGACTATGGCTACACCTTC.

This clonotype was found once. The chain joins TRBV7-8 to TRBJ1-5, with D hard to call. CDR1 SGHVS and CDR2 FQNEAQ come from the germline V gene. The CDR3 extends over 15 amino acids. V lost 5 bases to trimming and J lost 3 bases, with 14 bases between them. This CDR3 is CASSLTPVPNQPQHF. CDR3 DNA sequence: TGTGCCAGCAGCCTAACTCCAGTCCCCAATCAGCCCCAGCATTTT.

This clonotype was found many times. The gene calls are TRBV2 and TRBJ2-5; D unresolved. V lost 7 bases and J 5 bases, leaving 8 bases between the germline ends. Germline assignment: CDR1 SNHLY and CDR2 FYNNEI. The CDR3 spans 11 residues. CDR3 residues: CASTPRETQYF. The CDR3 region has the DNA TGTGCCAGCACCCCTCGGGAGACCCAGTACTTC.

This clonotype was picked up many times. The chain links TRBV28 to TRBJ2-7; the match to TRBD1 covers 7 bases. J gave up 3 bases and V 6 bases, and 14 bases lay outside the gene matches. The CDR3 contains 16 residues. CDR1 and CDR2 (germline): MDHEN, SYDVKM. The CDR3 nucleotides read TGTGCCAGCAGGCTTGCGCGACAGGGAGCGAGCTACGAGCAGTACTTC. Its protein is CASRLARQGASYEQYF.

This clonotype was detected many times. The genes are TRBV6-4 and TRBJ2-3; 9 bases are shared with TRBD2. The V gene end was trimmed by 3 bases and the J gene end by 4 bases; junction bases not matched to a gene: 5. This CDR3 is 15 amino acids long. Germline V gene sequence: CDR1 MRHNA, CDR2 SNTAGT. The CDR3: CASSESGGFSDTQYF. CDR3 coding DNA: TGTGCCAGCAGTGAGAGCGGGGGGTTCTCAGATACGCAGTATTTT.

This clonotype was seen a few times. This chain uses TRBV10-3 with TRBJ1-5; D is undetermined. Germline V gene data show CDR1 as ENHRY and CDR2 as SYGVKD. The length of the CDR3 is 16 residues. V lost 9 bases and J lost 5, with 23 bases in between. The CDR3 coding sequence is TGTGCCATTGGCCCCCTGGCAAGCCGGCCGGATCAGCCCCAGCATTTT. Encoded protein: CAIGPLASRPDQPQHF.

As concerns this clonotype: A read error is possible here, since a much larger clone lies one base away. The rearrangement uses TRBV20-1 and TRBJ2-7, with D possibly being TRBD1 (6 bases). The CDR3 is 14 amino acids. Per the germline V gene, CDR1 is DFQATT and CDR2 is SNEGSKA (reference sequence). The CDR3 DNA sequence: TGCAGTGCTAGGGGGGACACCTTGATCTACGAGCAGCACTTC. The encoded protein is CSARGDTLIYEQHF.

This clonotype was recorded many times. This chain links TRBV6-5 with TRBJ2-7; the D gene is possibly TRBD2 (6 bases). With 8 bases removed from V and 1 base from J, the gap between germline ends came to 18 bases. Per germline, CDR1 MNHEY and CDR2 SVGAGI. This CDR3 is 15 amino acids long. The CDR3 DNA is TGTGCCAGCTCAGGATGGGACGGGGGATCCTACGAGCAGTACTTC. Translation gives CASSGWDGGSYEQYF.

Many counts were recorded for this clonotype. For the CDR3, the DNA is TGTGCCAGCAGCTTCCGGGGACAGGGGCATGGAAACACCATATATTTT. Amino acid sequence: CASSFRGQGHGNTIYF. This chain joins TRBV12-3 or TRBV12-4 and TRBJ1-3; 10 positions match TRBD1. This CDR3 contains 16 residues. Losses at the gene ends were 6 bases for V and 3 bases for J; bases not matched to a gene: 8.

The CDR3 bases are TGCAGTGCTAGAGATGGGGGGAGAAGCAATCAGCCCCAGCATTTT. This codes for CSARDGGRSNQPQHF. The chain couples TRBV20-1 to TRBJ1-5; D may be TRBD1 (5 bases). The V and J ends lost 0 bases and 1 base respectively, with 10 bases between them. CDR1 and CDR2 (germline): DFQATT, SNEGSKA (reference sequence). The length of the CDR3 is 15 residues.

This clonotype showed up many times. CDR3 residues: CASSFRGPSSGANVLTF. CDR3 nucleotide sequence: TGTGCCAGCAGTTTCAGGGGCCCCAGCTCTGGGGCCAACGTCCTGACTTTC. The chain joins TRBV27 to TRBJ2-6, with a tentative D call TRBD1 (6 bases). CDR1 is MNHEY, CDR2 SMNVEV, per germline (reference sequence). Trimming cost V 3 bases and J 0 bases, with 12 bases left between them. The CDR3 totals 17 residues.

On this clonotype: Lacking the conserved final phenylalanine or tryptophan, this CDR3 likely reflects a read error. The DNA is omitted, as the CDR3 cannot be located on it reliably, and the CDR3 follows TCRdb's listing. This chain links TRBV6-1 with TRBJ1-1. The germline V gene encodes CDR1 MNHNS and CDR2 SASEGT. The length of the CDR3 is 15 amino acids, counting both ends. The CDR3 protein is CASSHYGDGDTEACL.

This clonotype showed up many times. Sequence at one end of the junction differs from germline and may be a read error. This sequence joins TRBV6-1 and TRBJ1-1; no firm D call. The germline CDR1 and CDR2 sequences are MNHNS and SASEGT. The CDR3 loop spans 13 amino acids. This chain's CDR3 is CASSQAVKTEAFF. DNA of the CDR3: TGTGCCAGCAGTCAAGCGGTGAAGACTGAAGCTTTCTTT.

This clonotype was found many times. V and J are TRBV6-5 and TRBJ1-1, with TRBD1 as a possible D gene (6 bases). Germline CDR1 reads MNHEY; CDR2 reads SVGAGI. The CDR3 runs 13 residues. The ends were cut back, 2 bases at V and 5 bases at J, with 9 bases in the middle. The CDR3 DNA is TGTGCCAGCAGTTACGGGGGGCAAACTGAAGCTTTCTTT. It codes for CASSYGGQTEAFF.